Listed here are 24 T cell receptor beta chains from one sample, sequenced in a study of OX40 agonist ivuxolimab in advanced cancers. Here immunoSEQ multiplex PCR was the method, and the copy in TCRdb shows in-frame clones only, minus some. The repertoire holds roughly 120,000 clones, with roughly nine tenths as singletons. The sequenced sample was CD4+ or CD8+ T cells sorted from blood, obtained in a trial of the OX40 agonist ivuxolimab. Every receptor here comes from an adult with an advanced solid tumor such as melanoma, head and neck, liver or kidney cancer.

The chain couples TRBV7-9 to TRBJ2-5; D is unresolved. Trimming removed 1 base from V and 2 bases from J, with 5 bases in between. Germline V lookup: CDR1 SEHNR, CDR2 FQNEAQ (reference sequence). The CDR3 sequence is 13 residues long. The CDR3 protein is CASSLDGQETQYF. CDR3 DNA: TGTGCCAGCAGCTTAGACGGGCAAGAGACCCAGTACTTC.

The chain has TRBV7-2 and TRBJ1-2; maybe TRBD1 (5 bases). The CDR3 is 16 amino acids. Germline CDR1 is SGHTA and CDR2 is FQGNSA. V lost 2 bases and J lost 2, with 15 bases in between. CDR3 coding DNA: TGTGCCAGCAGCTTAAGCGGGCTGGGGCTAAACTATGGCTACACCTTC. Translating gives CASSLSGLGLNYGYTF. The entire variable domain, with the rest obtained from reference TRBV7-2 and TRBJ1-2, is as follows: GAGVSQSPSNKVTEKGKDVELRCDPISGHTALYWYRQSLGQGLEFLIYFQGNSAPDKSGLPSDRFSAERTGGSVSTLTIQRTQQEDSAVYLCASSLSGLGLNYGYTFGSGTRLTVV.

The rearrangement joins TRBV7-8 to TRBJ1-5; D perhaps matches TRBD1 (5 bases). The CDR3 extends over 16 amino acids. The V gene's germline CDR1 is SGHVS and CDR2 FQNEAQ. V lost 6 bases, J lost 0 bases, and 15 bases lay in between. CDR3 bases: TGTGCCAGCAGTTCTTTAGGACACGCTAGCAATCAGCCCCAGCATTTT. Encoded protein: CASSSLGHASNQPQHF.

The chain combines TRBV30 with TRBJ1-1; 7 bases fit TRBD1. The CDR3 is made up of 14 amino acids. CDR1 and CDR2 from the germline V gene are GTSNPN and SVGIG (reference sequence). V trimming: 4 bases; J trimming: 4 bases; junction bases outside the gene matches: 9. CDR3 loop: CAWTKRGLGTEAFF. CDR3 coding DNA: TGTGCCTGGACCAAAAGGGGGCTAGGCACTGAAGCTTTCTTT.

This chain links TRBV7-6 with TRBJ1-6, with D unclear. Between the trimmed V and J ends, which lost 0 bases and 1 base, there was a span of 10 bases. CDR1 is SGHVS, CDR2 FNYEAQ, per germline. This CDR3 spans 17 amino acids. The CDR3 DNA follows: TGTGCCAGCAGCTTAGCCCAGTCCAGTTCCTATAATTCACCCCTCCACTTT. It encodes CASSLAQSSSYNSPLHF.

The genes are TRBV16 and TRBJ2-7; TRBD1 matches 8 bases. The V segment lost 0 bases and the J segment 4 bases; nucleotides outside the gene matches: 8. The V gene's germline CDR1 is KGHSY and CDR2 FQNENV. The CDR3 is made up of 16 amino acids. The CDR3 spells CASSQSFETGAYEQYF. The CDR3 nucleotides are TGTGCCAGCAGCCAATCCTTTGAGACAGGGGCGTACGAGCAGTACTTC.

V and J are TRBV4-1 and TRBJ2-1; possible D gene TRBD2, 5 bases. CDR1 is MGHRA, CDR2 YSYEKL, per germline. There are 16 residues in the CDR3. V was trimmed by 1 base and J by 7 bases, leaving 17 bases between them. In DNA, the CDR3 is TGCGCCAGCAGCCAAGGAACTAGTAGGCGCGGGAATGAGCAGTTCTTC. Amino acids: CASSQGTSRRGNEQFF.

J is TRBJ2-7 and V is TRBV11-2; D not certain. Trimming removed 1 base from V and 2 bases from J, with 9 bases in between. Germline CDR1 reads SGHAT; CDR2 reads FQNNGV. The CDR3 consists of 14 residues. The DNA for the CDR3 is TGTGCCAGCAGCTTAGCGCAGATTCCCTACGAGCAGTACTTC. Its translation: CASSLAQIPYEQYF.

The CDR3: CASSRGQNTDTQYF. The CDR3 DNA sequence: TGCGCCAGCAGCCGGGGACAGAACACAGATACGCAGTATTTT. The V gene is TRBV5-1, the J gene TRBJ2-3; TRBD1 matches at 7 bases. CDR3 length: 14 residues. Germline-derived CDR1 and CDR2 are SGHRS and YFSETQ. Trimming took 4 bases from V and 2 from J; bases not matched to a gene: 4.

The genes are TRBV5-4 and TRBJ1-2; D perhaps matches TRBD1 (5 bases). This CDR3 has 14 amino acids. Trimming removed 0 bases at V and 2 bases at J, with 8 bases between. Germline CDR1 is SGHNT and CDR2 is YYREEE (reference sequence). DNA of the CDR3: TGTGCCAGCAGCTTGGCCGCAGGGAACTATGGCTACACCTTC. This codes for CASSLAAGNYGYTF. The entire variable domain, with the rest obtained from reference TRBV5-4 and TRBJ1-2, is as follows: ETGVTQSPTHLIKTRGQQVTLRCSSQSGHNTVSWYQQALGQGPQFIFQYYREEENGRGNFPPRFSGLQFPNYSSELNVNALELDDSALYLCASSLAAGNYGYTFGSGTRLTVV.

The table lists this clone with a count of one. The DNA for the CDR3 is TGTGCCAGCAGCTCTGGAAGGGGGAACACCGGGGAGCTGTTTTTT. Residues: CASSSGRGNTGELFF. The V call is TRBV7-2, the J call TRBJ2-2, with a weak D call TRBD1 (5 bases). Germline V lookup: CDR1 SGHTA, CDR2 FQGNSA. CDR3 length equals 15 residues. The V and J ends lost 4 bases and 1 base respectively, with 10 bases between them.

The V call is TRBV15, the J call TRBJ1-4, with TRBD1 as a possible D gene (5 bases). Between the trimmed V and J ends, which lost 0 bases and 11 bases, there was a span of 16 bases. CDR3 length: 15 residues. The germline V gene has CDR1 LNHNV and CDR2 YYDKDF (reference sequence). The CDR3 reads CATSRDGASLGKLFF. The CDR3 DNA reads as TGTGCCACCAGCAGAGATGGGGCTTCCCTGGGGAAACTGTTTTTT.

This clone was counted between two and nine times. J is TRBJ1-1 and V is TRBV11-2; D not resolved. The CDR3 contains 15 residues. V dropped 5 bases and J dropped 4 bases, with 17 bases sitting between them. Germline V gene data show CDR1 as SGHAT and CDR2 as FQNNGV. CDR3 DNA: TGTGCCAGCAGCGAACACCCCGTCCCGGGCACTGAAGCTTTCTTT. Translated: CASSEHPVPGTEAFF.

V usage is TRBV10-3 and J usage is TRBJ2-1; D perhaps matches TRBD2 (5 bases). Germline CDR1 and CDR2: ENHRY and SYGVKD. Trimming shortened V by 4 bases and J by 2 bases, and 15 bases separated the two germline ends. The CDR3 is 16 residues long. CDR3 DNA sequence: TGTGCCATCAGTGGGGTGGGGAGAGTGGCCTACAATGAGCAGTTCTTC. Its translation: CAISGVGRVAYNEQFF.

This clone was found once. This chain joins TRBV5-1 and TRBJ2-1, with TRBD2 matching over 13 bases. J was trimmed by 11 bases and V by 3 bases; bases with no gene match: 5. The CDR3 runs 14 residues. CDR1 is SGHRS and CDR2 is YFSETQ in the germline V gene. CDR3 nucleotide sequence: TGCGCCAGCAGCTGGACTAGCGGGGGAGCACAGCAGTTCTTC. It encodes CASSWTSGGAQQFF.

This chain uses TRBV27 with TRBJ2-2; tentative D call: TRBD1 (6 bases). The germline V gene encodes CDR1 MNHEY and CDR2 SMNVEV (reference sequence). There are 19 residues in the CDR3. The V gene lost 5 bases and the J gene lost 4 bases, with 26 bases spanning the gap. Written as DNA, the CDR3 is TGTGCCAGCAGTGGCGGATCAGGGATGGGACAAACCATCACCGGGGAGCTGTTTTTT. Translating gives CASSGGSGMGQTITGELFF.

Only one count was recorded for this clone. The V call is TRBV7-2, the J call TRBJ2-3; D may be TRBD2 (7 bases). V was shortened by 0 bases and J by 2 bases, with 21 bases between the two germline ends. The CDR3 has 19 residues. Germline CDR1 reads SGHTA; CDR2 reads FQGNSA. Written as DNA, the CDR3 is TGTGCCAGCAGCTTAGCGAATAGGGCGGGGGCGCGAGCCACAGATACGCAGTATTTT. Amino acids: CASSLANRAGARATDTQYF.

The chain combines TRBV5-6 with TRBJ2-3; unclear D gene. CDR1 and CDR2 (germline): SGHDT, YYEEEE. Trimming left V 1 base short and J 0 bases short, with 9 bases between. CDR3 length equals 15 residues. CDR3 residues: CASSLFALSTDTQYF. Here the CDR3 DNA reads TGTGCCAGCAGCTTGTTTGCTCTTAGCACAGATACGCAGTATTTT.

J is TRBJ1-3 and V is TRBV7-2; D gene ambiguous. The CDR3 loop spans 16 amino acids. Trimming left V 5 bases short and J 1 base short, with 15 bases between. CDR1 and CDR2 from the germline V gene are SGHTA and FQGNSA. CDR3 loop: CASSTTEVDSGNTIYF. CDR3 DNA: TGTGCCAGCAGCACAACAGAGGTAGATTCTGGAAACACCATATATTTT.

The J gene is TRBJ2-7, the V gene TRBV6-6; D ambiguous. Germline CDR1 reads MNHNY; CDR2 reads SVGAGI (reference sequence). Trimming removed 5 bases at V and 2 bases at J, with 10 bases between. This CDR3 is 13 amino acids long. The CDR3 is CASSPREAYEQYF. CDR3 nucleotides: TGTGCCAGCAGTCCCCGAGAAGCCTACGAGCAGTACTTC.

The chain joins TRBV7-2 to TRBJ2-2; no reliable D call. V was clipped by 5 bases and J by 2 bases, with 9 bases between them. This CDR3 has 14 amino acids. Looked up from germline, CDR1 is SGHTA and CDR2 is FQGNSA. Here the CDR3 DNA reads TGTGCCAGCAGCCCATTTCTTAACACCGGGGAGCTGTTTTTT. As protein: CASSPFLNTGELFF.

The chain has TRBV18 and TRBJ1-4, with 9 bases matching TRBD1. Germline CDR1 reads KGHSH; CDR2 reads LQKENI. The CDR3 has 17 amino acids. With 4 bases clipped from V and 2 bases from J, the junction kept 8 bases outside the gene matches. The CDR3 loop reads CASSQGQGSGTNEKLFF. DNA of the CDR3: TGTGCCAGCTCACAGGGACAGGGAAGTGGCACTAATGAAAAACTGTTTTTT.

The V gene is TRBV5-4, the J gene TRBJ2-1; TRBD2 matches at 8 bases. J gave up 8 bases and V 3 bases, and 10 bases lay outside the gene matches. The CDR3 covers 15 residues. CDR1 is SGHNT, CDR2 YYREEE, per germline (reference sequence). The CDR3 sequence is CASSSSGGVRDEQFF. CDR3 DNA: TGTGCCAGCAGCTCGTCGGGAGGGGTGCGGGATGAGCAGTTCTTC.

The chain recombines TRBV30 with TRBJ2-7; TRBD1 aligns across 8 bases. V was pared by 2 bases and J by 6 bases, with 6 bases of the junction left unmatched. There are 13 residues in the CDR3. From germline, CDR1 is GTSNPN and CDR2 SVGIG (reference sequence). In DNA form, the CDR3 reads TGTGCCTGGAGTCTGCAGGGGGCTGGCGAGCAGTACTTC. This sequence encodes CAWSLQGAGEQYF.